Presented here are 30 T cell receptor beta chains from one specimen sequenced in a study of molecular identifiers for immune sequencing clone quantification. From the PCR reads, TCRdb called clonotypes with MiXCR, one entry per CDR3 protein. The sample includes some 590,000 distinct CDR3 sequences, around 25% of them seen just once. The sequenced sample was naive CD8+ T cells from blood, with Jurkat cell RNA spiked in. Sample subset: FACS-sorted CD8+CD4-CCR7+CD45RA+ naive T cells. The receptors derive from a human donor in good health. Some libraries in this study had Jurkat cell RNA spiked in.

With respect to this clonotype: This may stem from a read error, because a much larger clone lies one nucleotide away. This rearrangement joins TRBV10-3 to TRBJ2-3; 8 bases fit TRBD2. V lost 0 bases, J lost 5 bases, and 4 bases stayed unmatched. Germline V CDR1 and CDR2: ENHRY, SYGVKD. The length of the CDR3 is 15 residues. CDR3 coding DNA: TGTGCCATCAGTGAGTCTAGCGGGACGGTAGATACGCAGTATTTT. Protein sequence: CAISESSGTVDTQYF.

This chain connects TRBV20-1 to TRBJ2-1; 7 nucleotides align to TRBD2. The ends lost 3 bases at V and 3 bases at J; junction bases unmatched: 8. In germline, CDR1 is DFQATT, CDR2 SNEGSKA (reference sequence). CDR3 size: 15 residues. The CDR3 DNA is TGCAGTGCTAGTAGGGTGGGAGGGCACTACAATGAGCAGTTCTTC. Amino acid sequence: CSASRVGGHYNEQFF.

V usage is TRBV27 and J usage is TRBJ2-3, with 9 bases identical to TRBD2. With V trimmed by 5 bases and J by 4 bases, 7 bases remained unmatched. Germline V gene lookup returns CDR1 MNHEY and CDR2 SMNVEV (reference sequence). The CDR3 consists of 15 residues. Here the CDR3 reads CASSPLAGRADTQYF. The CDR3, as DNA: TGTGCCAGCAGTCCTCTAGCGGGACGCGCAGATACGCAGTATTTT.

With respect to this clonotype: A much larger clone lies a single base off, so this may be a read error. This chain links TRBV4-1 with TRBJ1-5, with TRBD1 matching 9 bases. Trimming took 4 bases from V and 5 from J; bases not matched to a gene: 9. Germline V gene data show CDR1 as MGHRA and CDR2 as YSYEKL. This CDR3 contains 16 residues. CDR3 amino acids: CASSPEDRGMDQPQHF. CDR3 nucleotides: TGCGCCAGCAGCCCGGAGGACAGGGGCATGGATCAGCCCCAGCATTTT.

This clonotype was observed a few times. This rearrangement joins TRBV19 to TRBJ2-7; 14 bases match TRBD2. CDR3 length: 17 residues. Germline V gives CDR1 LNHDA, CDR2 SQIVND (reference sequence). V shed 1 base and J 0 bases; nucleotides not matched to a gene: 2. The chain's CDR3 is CASSIAGTSGSSYEQYF. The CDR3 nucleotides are TGTGCCAGTAGTATAGCCGGGACTAGCGGGAGCTCCTACGAGCAGTACTTC.

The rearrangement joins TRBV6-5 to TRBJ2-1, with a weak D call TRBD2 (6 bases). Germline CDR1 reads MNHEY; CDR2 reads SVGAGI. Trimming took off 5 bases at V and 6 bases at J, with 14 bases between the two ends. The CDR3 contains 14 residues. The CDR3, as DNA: TGTGCCAGCAGTCCCTCGACTAGTGTCAATGAGCAGTTCTTC. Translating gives CASSPSTSVNEQFF.

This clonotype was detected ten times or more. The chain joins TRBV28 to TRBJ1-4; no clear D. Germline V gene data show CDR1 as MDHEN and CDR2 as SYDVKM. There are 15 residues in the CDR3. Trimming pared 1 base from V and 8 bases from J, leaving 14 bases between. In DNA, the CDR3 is TGTGCCAGCAGTTTATCCCCCGGGTCTCACGAAAAACTGTTTTTT. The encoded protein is CASSLSPGSHEKLFF. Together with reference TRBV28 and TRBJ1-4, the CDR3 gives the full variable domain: DVKVTQSSRYLVKRTGEKVFLECVQDMDHENMFWYRQDPGLGLRLIYFSYDVKMKEKGDIPEGYSVSREKKERFSLILESASTNQTSMYLCASSLSPGSHEKLFFGSGTQLSVL.

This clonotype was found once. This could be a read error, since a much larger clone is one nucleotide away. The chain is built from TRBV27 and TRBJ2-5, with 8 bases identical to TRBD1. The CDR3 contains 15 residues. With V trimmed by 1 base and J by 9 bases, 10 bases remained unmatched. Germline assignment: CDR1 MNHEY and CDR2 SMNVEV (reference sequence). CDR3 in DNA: TGTGCCAGCAGTTTATTCCTGGACAGGGAGAAGCCCCAGTACTTC. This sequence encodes CASSLFLDREKPQYF.

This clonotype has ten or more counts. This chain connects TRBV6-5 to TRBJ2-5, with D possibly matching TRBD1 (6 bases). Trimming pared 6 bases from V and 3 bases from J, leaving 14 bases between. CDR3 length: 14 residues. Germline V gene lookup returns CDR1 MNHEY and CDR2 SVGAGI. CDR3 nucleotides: TGTGCCAGCAGCAGGTGGTCAGGGGAAGAGACCCAGTACTTC. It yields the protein CASSRWSGEETQYF.

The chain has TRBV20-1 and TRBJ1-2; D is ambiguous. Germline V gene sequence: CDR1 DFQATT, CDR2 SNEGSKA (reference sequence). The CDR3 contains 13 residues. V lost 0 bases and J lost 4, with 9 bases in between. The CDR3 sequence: CSARDEGLYGYTF. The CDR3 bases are TGCAGTGCTAGAGACGAGGGTCTCTATGGCTACACCTTC.

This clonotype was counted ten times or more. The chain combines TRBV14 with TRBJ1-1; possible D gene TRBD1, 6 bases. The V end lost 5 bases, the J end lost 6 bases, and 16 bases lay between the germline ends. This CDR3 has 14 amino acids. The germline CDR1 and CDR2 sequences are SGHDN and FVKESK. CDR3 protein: CASSVRQVMAEAFF. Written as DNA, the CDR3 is TGTGCCAGCAGCGTTAGACAGGTAATGGCTGAAGCTTTCTTT. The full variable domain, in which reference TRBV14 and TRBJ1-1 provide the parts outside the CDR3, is EAGVTQFPSHSVIEKGQTVTLRCDPISGHDNLYWYRRVMGKEIKFLLHFVKESKQDESGMPNNRFLAERTGGTYSTLKVQPAELEDSGVYFCASSVRQVMAEAFFGQGTRLTVV.

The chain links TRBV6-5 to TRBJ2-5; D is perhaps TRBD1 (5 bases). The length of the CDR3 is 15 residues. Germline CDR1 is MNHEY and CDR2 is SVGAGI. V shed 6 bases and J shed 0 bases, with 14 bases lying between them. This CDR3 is CASSPKGFYQETQYF. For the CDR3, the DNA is TGTGCCAGCAGCCCTAAGGGGTTTTACCAAGAGACCCAGTACTTC.

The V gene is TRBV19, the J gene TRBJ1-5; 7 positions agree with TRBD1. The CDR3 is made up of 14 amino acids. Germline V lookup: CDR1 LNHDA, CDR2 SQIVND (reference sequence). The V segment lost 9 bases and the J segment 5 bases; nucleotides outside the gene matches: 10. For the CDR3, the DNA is TGTGCCAGCCGTGAAGGGACAGTCTATCAGCCCCAGCATTTT. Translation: CASREGTVYQPQHF.

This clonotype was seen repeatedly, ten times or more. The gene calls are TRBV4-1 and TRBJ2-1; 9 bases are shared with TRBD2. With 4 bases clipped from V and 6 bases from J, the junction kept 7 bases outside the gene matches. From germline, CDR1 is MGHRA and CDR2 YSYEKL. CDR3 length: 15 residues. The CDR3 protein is CASSLEGLAINEQFF. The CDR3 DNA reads TGCGCCAGCAGCCTGGAGGGACTAGCAATCAATGAGCAGTTCTTC.

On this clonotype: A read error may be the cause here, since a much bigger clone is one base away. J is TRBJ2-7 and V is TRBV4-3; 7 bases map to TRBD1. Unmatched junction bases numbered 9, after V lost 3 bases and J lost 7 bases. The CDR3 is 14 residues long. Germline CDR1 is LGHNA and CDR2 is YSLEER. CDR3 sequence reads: CASSHHEGAREQYF. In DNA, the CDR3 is TGCGCCAGCAGCCATCACGAGGGGGCGCGAGAGCAGTACTTC.

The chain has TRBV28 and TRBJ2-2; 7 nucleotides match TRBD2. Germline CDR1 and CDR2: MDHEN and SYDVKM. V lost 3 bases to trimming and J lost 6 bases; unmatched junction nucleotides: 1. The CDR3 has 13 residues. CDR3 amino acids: CASSFRGAGELFF. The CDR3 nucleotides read TGTGCCAGCAGTTTCCGGGGGGCCGGGGAGCTGTTTTTT.

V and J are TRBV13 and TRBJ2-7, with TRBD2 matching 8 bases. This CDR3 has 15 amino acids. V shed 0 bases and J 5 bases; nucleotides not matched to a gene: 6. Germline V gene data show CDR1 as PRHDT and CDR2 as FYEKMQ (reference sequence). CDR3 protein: CASSLGLAGFDEQYF. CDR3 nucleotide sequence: TGTGCCAGCAGCTTAGGCTTAGCGGGATTCGACGAGCAGTACTTC.

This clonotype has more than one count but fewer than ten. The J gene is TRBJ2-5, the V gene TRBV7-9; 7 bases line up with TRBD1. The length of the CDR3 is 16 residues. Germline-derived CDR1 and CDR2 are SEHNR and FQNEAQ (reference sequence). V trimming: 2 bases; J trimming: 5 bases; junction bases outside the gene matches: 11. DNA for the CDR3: TGTGCCAGCAGCTTATATAGGGGGCTTGCAGGGGAGACCCAGTACTTC. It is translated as CASSLYRGLAGETQYF.

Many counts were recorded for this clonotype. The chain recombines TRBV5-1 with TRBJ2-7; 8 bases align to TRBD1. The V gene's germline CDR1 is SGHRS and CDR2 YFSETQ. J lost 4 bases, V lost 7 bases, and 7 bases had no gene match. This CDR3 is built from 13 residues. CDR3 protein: CASLDRVGYEQYF. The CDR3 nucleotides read TGCGCCAGCCTGGACAGGGTTGGATACGAGCAGTACTTC.

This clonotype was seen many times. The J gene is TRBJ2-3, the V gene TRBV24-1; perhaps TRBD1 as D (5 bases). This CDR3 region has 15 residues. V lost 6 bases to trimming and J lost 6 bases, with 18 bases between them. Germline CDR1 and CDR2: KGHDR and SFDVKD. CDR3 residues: CATSLRDSPVDTQYF. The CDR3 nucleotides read TGTGCCACCAGTCTCCGAGACAGCCCCGTTGATACGCAGTATTTT.

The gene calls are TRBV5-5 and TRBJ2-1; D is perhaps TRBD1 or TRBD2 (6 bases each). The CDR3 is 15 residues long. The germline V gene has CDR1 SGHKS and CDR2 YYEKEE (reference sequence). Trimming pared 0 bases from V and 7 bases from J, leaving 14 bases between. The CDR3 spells CASSLGLGGRNEQFF. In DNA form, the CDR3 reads TGTGCCAGCAGCTTGGGGCTAGGGGGGCGGAATGAGCAGTTCTTC.

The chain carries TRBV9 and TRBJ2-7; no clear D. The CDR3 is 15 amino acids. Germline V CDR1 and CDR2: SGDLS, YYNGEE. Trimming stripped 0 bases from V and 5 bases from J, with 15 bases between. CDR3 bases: TGTGCCAGCAGCGTAGAGGGTGTATCGACGAACGAGCAGTACTTC. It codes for CASSVEGVSTNEQYF.

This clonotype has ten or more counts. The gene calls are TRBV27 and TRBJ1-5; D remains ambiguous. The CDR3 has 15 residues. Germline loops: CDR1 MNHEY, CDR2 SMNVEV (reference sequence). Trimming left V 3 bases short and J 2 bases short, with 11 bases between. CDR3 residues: CASSFSSGGNQPQHF. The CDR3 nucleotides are TGTGCCAGCAGTTTCTCTTCTGGGGGCAATCAGCCCCAGCATTTT.

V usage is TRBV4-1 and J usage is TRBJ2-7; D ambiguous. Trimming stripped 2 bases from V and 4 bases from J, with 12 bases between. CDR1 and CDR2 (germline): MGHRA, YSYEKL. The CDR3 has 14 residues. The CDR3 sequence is CASSQRTDTYEQYF. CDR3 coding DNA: TGCGCCAGCAGCCAACGGACGGATACTTACGAGCAGTACTTC.

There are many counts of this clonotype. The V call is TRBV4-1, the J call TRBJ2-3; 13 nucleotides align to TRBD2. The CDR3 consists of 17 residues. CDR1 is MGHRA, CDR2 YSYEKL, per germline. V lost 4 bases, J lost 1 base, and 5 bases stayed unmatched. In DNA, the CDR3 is TGCGCCAGCAGCCCCCGGACTAGCGGGGGCCGCACAGATACGCAGTATTTT. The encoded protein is CASSPRTSGGRTDTQYF.

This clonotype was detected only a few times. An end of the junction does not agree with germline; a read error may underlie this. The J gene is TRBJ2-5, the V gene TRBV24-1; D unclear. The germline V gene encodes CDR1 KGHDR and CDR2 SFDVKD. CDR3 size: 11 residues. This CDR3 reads CATSGNAPPPF. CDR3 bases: TGTGCCACCAGCGGCAACGCCCCCCCTCCCTTC.

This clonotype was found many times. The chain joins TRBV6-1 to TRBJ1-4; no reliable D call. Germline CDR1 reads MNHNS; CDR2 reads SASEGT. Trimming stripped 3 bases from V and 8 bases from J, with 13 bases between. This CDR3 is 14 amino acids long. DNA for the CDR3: TGTGCCAGCAGTGATGCCCCCATCCAGGAAAAACTGTTTTTT. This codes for CASSDAPIQEKLFF.

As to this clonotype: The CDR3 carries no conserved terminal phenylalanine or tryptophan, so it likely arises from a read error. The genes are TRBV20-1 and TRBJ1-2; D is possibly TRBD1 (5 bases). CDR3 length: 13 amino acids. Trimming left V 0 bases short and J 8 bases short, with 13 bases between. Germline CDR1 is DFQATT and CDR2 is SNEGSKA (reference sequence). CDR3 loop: CSARDGGEGGYTL. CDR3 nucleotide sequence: TGCAGTGCTAGAGATGGGGGGGAAGGAGGCTACACCCTC.

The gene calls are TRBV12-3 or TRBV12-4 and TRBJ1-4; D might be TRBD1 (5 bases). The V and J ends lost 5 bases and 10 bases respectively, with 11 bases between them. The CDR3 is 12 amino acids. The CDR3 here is CASSPGGGKLFF. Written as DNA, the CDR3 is TGTGCCAGCAGTCCGGGTGGGGGAAAACTGTTTTTT.

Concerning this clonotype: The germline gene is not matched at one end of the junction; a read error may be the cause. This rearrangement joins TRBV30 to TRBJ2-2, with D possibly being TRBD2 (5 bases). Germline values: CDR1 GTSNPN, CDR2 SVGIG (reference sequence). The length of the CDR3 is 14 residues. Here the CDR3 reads CAWSVRRNPGELFF. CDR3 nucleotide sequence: TGTGCCTGGAGTGTACGGAGGAACCCCGGGGAGCTGTTTTTT.